The present T cell receptor beta chain was sequenced within a study of blood T cell repertoires in COVID-19. Sequencing was performed with immunoSEQ multiplex PCR; in TCRdb, only in-frame clones are kept and a portion is missing. The sample holds a few hundred thousand clones, 88% seen once. In germline, CDR1 is ENHRY, CDR2 SYGVKD. V was cut by 10 bases and J by 6 bases, with 17 bases left in between. CDR3 length: 13 amino acids. This receptor was identified in a woman in her thirties with COVID-19, enrolled during active disease. The V and J genes are TRBV10-3 and TRBJ2-3, with TRBD2 as a possible D gene (6 bases). The specimen sequenced was peripheral blood. CDR3 region: CATGTPGRDTQYF. DNA for the CDR3: TGTGCCACGGGGACCCCTGGGAGGGATACGCAGTATTTT.